The clone carrying this T cell receptor (beta chain) was recorded a few times. Its antigen is unidentified. The V end lost 4 bases, the J end lost 2 bases, and 9 bases lay between the germline ends. The germline V gene has CDR1 SQVTM and CDR2 ANQGSEA. This CDR3 region has 12 residues. This record comes from a study of T cell repertoires in cytomegalovirus infection. Study details: Public TCR beta signatures marked donors with CMV infection and the matching HLA.

Whole-study results and caveats: HLA-C-restricted CMV-specific TCR beta clonotypes were dominant in the ex vivo response.

A single record per CDR3 protein comes from TCRdb applying MiXCR to the reads. Counted here are 130,000 or so distinct CDR3 sequences, roughly 6% occurring once; the ten biggest clones make up roughly 17%. The origin of this receptor is a human donor in good health (CMV status not recorded). Some clones in this sample may be carry-over from other donors' samples. The chain uses TRBV29-1 and TRBJ2-7, with D perhaps TRBD2 (5 bases). Sequenced sample: PBMCs. The CDR3, as DNA: TGCAGCGTTGGGAGGAATACCTACGAGCAGTACTTC. Protein sequence: CSVGRNTYEQYF.